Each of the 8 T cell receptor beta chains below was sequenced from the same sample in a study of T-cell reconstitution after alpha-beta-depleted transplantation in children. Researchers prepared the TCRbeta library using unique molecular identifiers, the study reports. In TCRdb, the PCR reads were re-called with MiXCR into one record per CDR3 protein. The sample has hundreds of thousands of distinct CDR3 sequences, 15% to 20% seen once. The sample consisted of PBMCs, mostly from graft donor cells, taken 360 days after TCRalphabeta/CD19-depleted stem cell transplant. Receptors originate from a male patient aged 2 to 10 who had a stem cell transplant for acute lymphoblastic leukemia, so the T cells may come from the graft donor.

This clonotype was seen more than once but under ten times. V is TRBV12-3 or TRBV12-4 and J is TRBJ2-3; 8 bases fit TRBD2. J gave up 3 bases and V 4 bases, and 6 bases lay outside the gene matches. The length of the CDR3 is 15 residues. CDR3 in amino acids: CASSSLAGRTDTQYF. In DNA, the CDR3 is TGTGCCAGCAGTTCCCTAGCGGGTCGAACAGATACGCAGTATTTT.

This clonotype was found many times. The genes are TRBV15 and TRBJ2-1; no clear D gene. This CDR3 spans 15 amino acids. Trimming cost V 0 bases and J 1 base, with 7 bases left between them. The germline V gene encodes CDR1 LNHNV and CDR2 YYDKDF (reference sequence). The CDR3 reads CATSRDWGSYNEQFF. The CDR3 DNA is TGTGCCACCAGCAGAGATTGGGGTTCCTACAATGAGCAGTTCTTC.

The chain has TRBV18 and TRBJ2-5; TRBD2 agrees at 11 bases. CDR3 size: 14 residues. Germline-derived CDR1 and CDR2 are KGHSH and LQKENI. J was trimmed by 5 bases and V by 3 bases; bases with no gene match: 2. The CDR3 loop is CASSPPSGRETQYF. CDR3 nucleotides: TGTGCCAGCTCACCTCCTAGCGGGAGGGAGACCCAGTACTTC. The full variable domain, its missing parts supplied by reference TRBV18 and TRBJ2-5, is NAGVMQNPRHLVRRRGQEARLRCSPMKGHSHVYWYRQLPEEGLKFMVYLQKENIIDESGMPKERFSAEFPKEGPSILRIQQVVRGDSAAYFCASSPPSGRETQYFGPGTRLLVL.

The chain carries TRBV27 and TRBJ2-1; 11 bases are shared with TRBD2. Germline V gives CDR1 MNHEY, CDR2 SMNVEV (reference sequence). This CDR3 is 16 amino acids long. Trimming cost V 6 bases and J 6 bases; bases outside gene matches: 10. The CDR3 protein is CASRKVAGGLSNEQFF. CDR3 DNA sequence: TGTGCCAGCAGAAAAGTAGCGGGAGGGCTTAGCAATGAGCAGTTCTTC.

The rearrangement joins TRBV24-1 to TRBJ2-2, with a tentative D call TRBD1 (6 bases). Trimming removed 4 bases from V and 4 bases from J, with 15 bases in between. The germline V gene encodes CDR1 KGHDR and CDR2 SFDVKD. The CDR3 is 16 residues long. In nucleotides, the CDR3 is TGTGCCACCAGTGACGTCCGGGACATCACCACCGGGGAGCTGTTTTTT. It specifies CATSDVRDITTGELFF.

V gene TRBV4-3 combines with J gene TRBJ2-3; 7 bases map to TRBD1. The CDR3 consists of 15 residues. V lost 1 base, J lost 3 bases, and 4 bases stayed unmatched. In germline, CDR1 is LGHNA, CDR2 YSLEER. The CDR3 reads CASSQVAGGTDTQYF. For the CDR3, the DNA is TGCGCCAGCAGCCAAGTAGCAGGGGGAACAGATACGCAGTATTTT.

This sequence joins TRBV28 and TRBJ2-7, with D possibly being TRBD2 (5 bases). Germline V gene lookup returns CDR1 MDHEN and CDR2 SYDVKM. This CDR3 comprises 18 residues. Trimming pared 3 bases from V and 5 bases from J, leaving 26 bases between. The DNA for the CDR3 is TGTGCCAGCAGTTTCCCCCCAATAATGATCGGGGTAAGGGACGAGCAGTACTTC. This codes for CASSFPPIMIGVRDEQYF.

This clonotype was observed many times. In DNA form, the CDR3 reads TGCAGCGTTGAACTAGGAATCGGCTACGAGCAGTACTTC. Its translation: CSVELGIGYEQYF. The rearrangement uses TRBV29-1 and TRBJ2-7, with no clear D. Germline CDR1 and CDR2: SQVTM and ANQGSEA. V gave up 2 bases and J gave up 3 bases, with 11 bases separating them. This CDR3 is 13 amino acids long.